At least ten counts were recorded for the clone carrying this T cell receptor (beta chain). Antigen: not known. V was trimmed by 0 bases and J by 0 bases, leaving 10 bases between them. This CDR3 spans 16 amino acids. Germline V gene sequence: CDR1 SGHDN, CDR2 FVKESK. This entry belongs to a study of breast tumors, draining lymph nodes, adjacent tissues. Notes on the study in general: Data only fit, rather than demonstrated, lymph node origin of most tumor T cells. Luminal-like breast cancer showed significantly greater tumor-nontumor repertoire similarity than basal-like breast cancer did. Tumor repertoires ranked between lymph nodes and nontumor tissue in diversity, with V and J gene preferences.

Breast cancer patients provided tissue from their axillary draining lymph nodes. TCRdb redid the calling of the multiplex PCR reads with MiXCR, one entry per CDR3 protein. The sample shows some 230,000 distinct CDR3 sequences, approximately 36% of them seen only once. Sequencing used axillary lymph node tissue. This clonotype was obtained from a female donor with breast cancer. Some clones in this sample may be carry-over from other donors' samples. The chain uses TRBV14 and TRBJ2-3; possible D gene TRBD2, 5 bases. CDR3 nucleotide sequence: TGTGCCAGCAGCCAAGAAAGCGGACCAAGCACAGATACGCAGTATTTT. It codes for CASSQESGPSTDTQYF.